The clone carrying this T cell receptor (beta chain) was detected many times. Its cognate antigen is unknown. Germline values: CDR1 DFQATT, CDR2 SNEGSKA (reference sequence). CDR3 length equals 14 residues. V gave up 5 bases and J gave up 3 bases; unmatched junction bases: 5. The sample belongs to a study of regulatory T cells in long-lasting Graves disease. Study context: Less than 3 months of antithyroid drugs had been taken by newly diagnosed Graves' patients.

The time point: newly diagnosed GD, antithyroid drugs for less than 3 months. RNA extracted from PBMCs served as the sequencing template. An endocrinology unit in Xi'an, China, supplied the patients. With iRepertoire HTBI primers and Arm-PCR of CDR3 regions, TCR beta libraries were built. TCRdb itself ran the multiplex PCR reads through MiXCR, one entry per CDR3 protein. Counted here are roughly 220,000 distinct CDR3 sequences, 15% to 20% occurring once; the ten biggest clones make up more than 20%. Findings and limits, study-wide: Under persistent disease, TRBV28, TRBJ1-2 and TRBJ2-5 were used preferentially. Between persistent patients, thousands of public clonotypes were shared, exceeding the 966 shared between new patients.

The clonotype comes from a female donor with Graves disease. The genes are TRBV20-1 and TRBJ2-5; 11 bases align to TRBD2. Sequenced here: peripheral blood mononuclear cells (PBMCs), sampled at new diagnosis, from a patient treated with antithyroid drugs. CDR3 in DNA: TGCAGTGCTCAGCGACTAGCGGGAAAAGAGACCCAGTACTTC. This translates into CSAQRLAGKETQYF.